The 32 T cell receptor beta chains below were found in one sample sequenced in a study of cytomegalovirus exposure and HLA in healthy donors (dated by TCRdb to about 2017). Libraries were made using the immunoSEQ multiplex PCR assay. For the multiplex PCR, a mixture combining 60 forward primers for TCR Vbeta segments and 13 reverse primers for TCR Jbeta segments was used. Imported from immuneACCESS, the table was reduced by TCRdb to in-frame sequences with V and J called. These copies leave out some clones; in studies compared against another copy, an unresolved V gene accounts for under half, and the cause of the remainder is not known. The table for this sample lists about 160,000 clones; 82% of them were counted only once. The ten most abundant clones make up about 1.6% of the sample. Sequencing was done on a sample of PBMCs. The receptors shown here come from a male donor in good health and CMV-seronegative.

The rearrangement uses TRBV2 and TRBJ2-1; 7 bases align to TRBD2. The V and J ends lost 4 bases and 0 bases, in that order; junction bases with no gene match: 0. The CDR3 sequence is 14 residues long. Per the germline V gene, CDR1 is SNHLY and CDR2 is FYNNEI. In nucleotides, the CDR3 is TGTGCCAGCAGTGGGACTAGCTCCTACAATGAGCAGTTCTTC. This gives the protein CASSGTSSYNEQFF.

The chain uses TRBV2 and TRBJ1-2; unclear D gene. The CDR3 has 11 residues. Germline loops: CDR1 SNHLY, CDR2 FYNNEI. Trimming removed 6 bases at V and 14 bases at J, with 16 bases between. This CDR3 is CASRTQEARTF. The CDR3, as DNA: TGTGCCAGCAGGACGCAGGAGGCGAGGACCTTC.

This rearrangement joins TRBV5-1 to TRBJ2-1; 7 positions match TRBD2. The CDR3 has 15 amino acids. Germline V gene data show CDR1 as SGHRS and CDR2 as YFSETQ. Germline trimming cut 0 bases from V and 3 bases from J; bases unmatched to any gene: 3. The chain's CDR3 is CASSLEASGYNEQFF. The CDR3 coding sequence is TGCGCCAGCAGCTTGGAGGCTAGCGGCTACAATGAGCAGTTCTTC.

This chain connects TRBV27 to TRBJ1-3; D uncertain. The ends were cut back, 7 bases at V and 4 bases at J, with 11 bases in the middle. CDR3 length: 13 amino acids. Germline CDR1 MNHEY, CDR2 SMNVEV (reference sequence). The CDR3 region is CASMGQSGNTIYF. The CDR3 DNA sequence: TGTGCCAGCATGGGCCAATCCGGAAACACCATATATTTT.

The chain recombines TRBV28 with TRBJ2-5; D remains unclear. The J call is uncertain, as TRBJ2-7 better fits the DNA end. This CDR3 comprises 16 residues. Germline values: CDR1 MDHEN, CDR2 SYDVKM. In nucleotides, the CDR3 is TGTGCCAGCAGTCAGGTCAGTTCACCCGGCGCCTACGAGCAGTACTTC. This gives the protein CASSQVSSPGAYEQYF.

The V and J genes are TRBV7-9 and TRBJ2-1, with TRBD2 matching over 10 bases. The germline gives CDR1 SEHNR, CDR2 FQNEAQ (reference sequence). This CDR3 is 15 amino acids long. The V and J ends lost 3 bases and 14 bases, in that order; junction bases with no gene match: 13. The CDR3 here is CASSFSGRAYMRKFF. In DNA form, the CDR3 reads TGTGCCAGCAGCTTCAGCGGGAGGGCCTATATGAGGAAGTTCTTC.

The chain combines TRBV12-5 with TRBJ2-7, with TRBD2 matching over 7 bases. This CDR3 is built from 13 residues. J gave up 3 bases and V 1 base, and 0 bases lay outside the gene matches. Per the germline V gene, CDR1 is LGHNT and CDR2 is FRNRAP. The CDR3 loop reads CASGLAGGYEQYF. In DNA, the CDR3 is TGTGCTAGTGGTTTGGCGGGAGGCTACGAGCAGTACTTC.

The J gene is TRBJ2-3, the V gene TRBV6-5; maybe TRBD2 (6 bases). Trimming pared 7 bases from V and 2 bases from J, leaving 10 bases between. CDR1 and CDR2 from the germline V gene are MNHEY and SVGAGI. The length of the CDR3 is 13 residues. This CDR3 reads CASKGTYTDTQYF. The CDR3 nucleotides are TGTGCCAGCAAGGGGACTTACACAGATACGCAGTATTTT.

The V and J genes are TRBV29-1 and TRBJ2-1; no clear D. Trimming took 4 bases from V and 6 from J, leaving 7 bases between them. The CDR3 extends over 11 amino acids. CDR1 and CDR2 from the germline V gene are SQVTM and ANQGSEA. CDR3 loop: CSVGGLNEQFF. DNA for the CDR3: TGCAGCGTTGGCGGTCTCAATGAGCAGTTCTTC.

V is TRBV19 and J is TRBJ1-2; D is perhaps TRBD1 (6 bases). The length of the CDR3 is 14 residues. Germline CDR1 reads LNHDA; CDR2 reads SQIVND (reference sequence). The ends were cut back, 10 bases at V and 0 bases at J, with 15 bases in the middle. The CDR3 nucleotides read TGTGCCACCCTGACGGACAGCGCTAACTATGGCTACACCTTC. It encodes CATLTDSANYGYTF.

The rearrangement joins TRBV5-8 to TRBJ2-7; 8 bases agree with TRBD2. The ends lost 1 base at V and 2 bases at J; junction bases unmatched: 11. Germline CDR1 is SGHTS and CDR2 is YDEGEE. The CDR3 loop spans 17 amino acids. The CDR3 DNA sequence: TGTGCCAGCAGCTTGCGACCCGGGAGGGGTAGAACCTACGAGCAGTACTTC. Its translation: CASSLRPGRGRTYEQYF.

The CDR3 nucleotides read TGTGCCAGCAGTGAATGGACAGGGGTTAATGAAAAACTGTTTTTT. It translates to CASSEWTGVNEKLFF. The V and J genes are TRBV25-1 and TRBJ1-4; TRBD1 matches 9 bases. Trimming took 1 base from V and 4 from J; bases not matched to a gene: 1. The germline V gene encodes CDR1 MGHDK and CDR2 SYGVNS. The CDR3 is made up of 15 amino acids.

The chain links TRBV7-7 to TRBJ2-2; perhaps TRBD1 as D (5 bases). Germline V gene sequence: CDR1 SSHAT, CDR2 FNYEAQ (reference sequence). V was pared by 5 bases and J by 11 bases, with 18 bases between. The CDR3 contains 14 residues. CDR3 amino acids: CASSAQSGHGELFF. The CDR3 DNA sequence: TGTGCCAGCAGCGCCCAATCCGGACACGGCGAGCTGTTTTTT.

The chain recombines TRBV9 with TRBJ1-5, with D possibly being TRBD1 (6 bases). There are 13 residues in the CDR3. The germline V gene has CDR1 SGDLS and CDR2 YYNGEE. V was shortened by 4 bases and J by 7 bases, with 12 bases between the two germline ends. In nucleotides, the CDR3 is TGTGCCAGCAGCCCCGGGACATCGCAGCCCCAGCATTTT. This codes for CASSPGTSQPQHF.

This clone was seen more than once but under ten times. The V and J genes are TRBV5-6 and TRBJ2-5; D gene uncertain. CDR1 SGHDT and CDR2 YYEEEE come from the germline V gene. V dropped 0 bases and J dropped 7 bases, with 4 bases sitting between them. The CDR3 covers 11 residues. The CDR3: CASSLGGTQYF. CDR3 DNA: TGTGCCAGCAGCTTGGGCGGGACCCAGTACTTC.

This clone came up once. The chain employs TRBV5-1 and TRBJ1-2; 8 bases line up with TRBD1. The J segment lost 5 bases and the V segment lost 0 bases, leaving 9 bases of the junction unmatched. This CDR3 spans 16 amino acids. Germline CDR1 SGHRS, CDR2 YFSETQ. For the CDR3, the DNA is TGCGCCAGCAGCTTGGCCCCTCGGCAGGGGGCTTATGGCTACACCTTC. Its protein is CASSLAPRQGAYGYTF.

The chain uses TRBV27 and TRBJ2-1, with 10 positions matching TRBD2. After removal of 6 bases from V and 7 bases from J, the junction contained 15 bases not matched to a gene. The CDR3 is 17 amino acids. Germline assignment: CDR1 MNHEY and CDR2 SMNVEV (reference sequence). The CDR3 DNA is TGTGCCAGCAGCCGCGGACCGGCTAGCGGGAGTCTGAATGAGCAGTTCTTC. Translated, it gives CASSRGPASGSLNEQFF.

The chain uses TRBV5-8 and TRBJ1-5; D unclear. The CDR3 is 16 residues long. Germline CDR1 reads SGHTS; CDR2 reads YDEGEE. V was clipped by 4 bases and J by 4 bases, with 18 bases between them. The CDR3 sequence: CASSLHGRVWNQPQHF. The DNA for the CDR3 is TGTGCCAGCAGCCTCCATGGGCGGGTTTGGAATCAGCCCCAGCATTTT.

This chain links TRBV9 with TRBJ2-7, with TRBD2 identical over 11 bases. Germline V gives CDR1 SGDLS, CDR2 YYNGEE. The CDR3 sequence is 14 residues long. Losses at the gene ends were 0 bases for V and 4 bases for J; bases not matched to a gene: 0. CDR3 amino acids: CASSVGTSGYEQYF. In DNA, the CDR3 is TGTGCCAGCAGCGTAGGGACTAGCGGGTACGAGCAGTACTTC.

V usage is TRBV6-4 and J usage is TRBJ2-3, with D possibly being TRBD1 (6 bases). The CDR3 consists of 14 residues. Trimming took 5 bases from V and 2 from J, leaving 11 bases between them. Germline CDR1 MRHNA, CDR2 SNTAGT. The CDR3 DNA reads as TGTGCCAGCAGTAAAACAGGGTACACAGATACGCAGTATTTT. Translated: CASSKTGYTDTQYF.

This clone was detected only a few times. V gene TRBV29-1 combines with J gene TRBJ1-2; unclear D gene. The V and J ends lost 0 bases and 5 bases respectively, with 10 bases between them. The germline V gene encodes CDR1 SQVTM and CDR2 ANQGSEA. The CDR3 sequence is 13 residues long. The DNA of the CDR3 is TGCAGCGTTGAAGAAGGAGGCGTATATGGCTACACCTTC. Its translation: CSVEEGGVYGYTF.

J is TRBJ2-1 and V is TRBV20-1; D remains ambiguous. The CDR3 covers 11 residues. Trimming stripped 5 bases from V and 7 bases from J, with 9 bases between. The germline V gene encodes CDR1 DFQATT and CDR2 SNEGSKA (reference sequence). The CDR3 region is CSASYWNEQFF. For the CDR3, the DNA is TGCAGTGCTTCATACTGGAATGAGCAGTTCTTC.

The J gene is TRBJ1-5, the V gene TRBV5-1, with 8 bases that match TRBD1. With 4 bases clipped from V and 2 bases from J, the junction kept 8 bases outside the gene matches. CDR1 SGHRS and CDR2 YFSETQ come from the germline V gene. This CDR3 region has 16 residues. CDR3 DNA sequence: TGCGCCAGCAGCCCAGACCCGACAGGGGGCAATCAGCCCCAGCATTTT. Protein sequence: CASSPDPTGGNQPQHF.

The J gene is TRBJ1-1, the V gene TRBV18; D perhaps matches TRBD1 (5 bases). Germline V gene data show CDR1 as KGHSH and CDR2 as LQKENI. V lost 3 bases and J lost 2, with 19 bases in between. CDR3 length: 17 residues. The CDR3 reads CASSPKGPKGLNTEAFF. CDR3 sequence (DNA): TGTGCCAGCTCACCGAAAGGGCCTAAGGGACTAAACACTGAAGCTTTCTTT. Full variable domain (rest looked up from reference TRBV18 and TRBJ1-1): NAGVMQNPRHLVRRRGQEARLRCSPMKGHSHVYWYRQLPEEGLKFMVYLQKENIIDESGMPKERFSAEFPKEGPSILRIQQVVRGDSAAYFCASSPKGPKGLNTEAFFGQGTRLTVV.

The chain uses TRBV19 and TRBJ1-5, with D perhaps TRBD1 (5 bases). The CDR3 covers 14 residues. With 0 bases removed from V and 10 bases from J, the gap between germline ends came to 13 bases. Germline values: CDR1 LNHDA, CDR2 SQIVND (reference sequence). This chain's CDR3 is CASSIDRGNRPQHF. The CDR3 nucleotides read TGTGCCAGTAGTATAGATAGGGGTAATCGACCCCAGCATTTT.

The chain carries TRBV27 and TRBJ2-3, with TRBD2 identical over 8 bases. V shed 7 bases, J shed 3 bases, and the junction held 6 bases outside the gene matches. This CDR3 region has 14 residues. Looked up from germline, CDR1 is MNHEY and CDR2 is SMNVEV (reference sequence). In DNA form, the CDR3 reads TGTGCCAGCACCCGCGGGAGGAGAACAGATACGCAGTATTTT. Its protein product is CASTRGRRTDTQYF.

The CDR3 nucleotides read TGTGCCAGCAGCCCGACTCTAGCGGGAGTGATCTATGAGCAGTTCTTC. This translates into CASSPTLAGVIYEQFF. V is TRBV11-1 and J is TRBJ2-1, with 10 bases identical to TRBD2. Germline V CDR1 and CDR2: SGHAT, FQDESV (reference sequence). V lost 5 bases to trimming and J lost 8 bases; unmatched junction nucleotides: 12. CDR3 length: 16 residues.

DNA of the CDR3: TGTGCCAGCAGTTCGATCCCGGGGAAGGGTACGCAGTATTTT. Amino acid sequence: CASSSIPGKGTQYF. V gene TRBV27 combines with J gene TRBJ2-3; possible D gene TRBD2, 5 bases. Germline V gene data show CDR1 as MNHEY and CDR2 as SMNVEV (reference sequence). The CDR3 loop spans 14 amino acids. Trimming took off 4 bases at V and 8 bases at J, with 16 bases between the two ends.

The chain carries TRBV6-4 and TRBJ2-1; TRBD2 matches at 10 bases. This CDR3 region has 15 residues. CDR1 is MRHNA and CDR2 is SNTAGT in the germline V gene. The V and J ends lost 4 bases and 0 bases, in that order; junction bases with no gene match: 0. In DNA, the CDR3 is TGTGCCAGCAGTGCTAGCGGGAGCTCCTACAATGAGCAGTTCTTC. Its translation: CASSASGSSYNEQFF.

The V call is TRBV19, the J call TRBJ2-5; 9 bases map to TRBD1. The assigned J gene may be wrong: the sequence end matches TRBJ2-7 better. Germline CDR1 and CDR2: LNHDA and SQIVND (reference sequence). This CDR3 spans 13 amino acids. The CDR3 region has the DNA TGTGCCAGTAGTTCCGGGACAGGGATCGAGCAGTACTTC. Its protein product is CASSSGTGIEQYF.

The chain has TRBV28 and TRBJ1-1, with D possibly TRBD1 on 5 matching bases. Germline V lookup: CDR1 MDHEN, CDR2 SYDVKM. This CDR3 has 11 amino acids. Trimming took 3 bases from V and 9 from J, leaving 8 bases between them. In DNA form, the CDR3 reads TGTGCCAGCAGTTTGGACATGAAAGCTTTCTTT. Encoded protein: CASSLDMKAFF.

The chain is built from TRBV7-7 and TRBJ2-3, with a tentative D call TRBD1 (6 bases). The CDR3 is 13 residues long. The ends were cut back, 5 bases at V and 3 bases at J, with 9 bases in the middle. CDR1 is SSHAT, CDR2 FNYEAQ, per germline (reference sequence). The CDR3 reads CASSRDRTDTQYF. Here the CDR3 DNA reads TGTGCCAGCAGCCGAGACAGGACAGATACGCAGTATTTT.